Sequencing of this T cell receptor (beta chain) was carried out in a study of lymphopenia after photon versus proton radiotherapy. The study's findings and limits: After the lymphocyte nadir, photon-treated repertoires showed oligoclonal expansion, especially of CD8+ Temra cells. Authors raise, but do not show, better survival with proton therapy. Photon-treated patients lost naive T cells and TCR diversity; proton-treated stayed stable.

On this clone: Its antigen is not identified.

The assay was immunoSEQ multiplex PCR, and TCRdb's table has in-frame clones only and misses some. This table has about 42,000 clones, approximately 82% appearing once. The CDR3 is 13 amino acids. Deletions cut 6 bases from V and 7 bases from J, with 16 bases between. Germline loops: CDR1 SGHTS, CDR2 YDEGEE. The chain recombines TRBV5-8 with TRBJ1-2, with unresolved D. The receptor was derived from a woman aged 70 to 79 with pancreatic cancer. Here the sequenced sample was peripheral blood, taken from a patient treated with proton-based radiotherapy. This CDR3 reads CASIFVREAGYTF. CDR3 DNA sequence: TGTGCCAGCATCTTCGTGAGGGAGGCTGGCTACACCTTC.